The 25 T cell receptor beta chains below come from one sample, sequenced in a study of OX40 agonist ivuxolimab in advanced cancers. The protocol was immunoSEQ multiplex PCR, while the TCRdb copy is restricted to in-frame clones and leaves out a portion. The top ten clones hold roughly two fifths of a sample with approximately 12,000 clones, about 78% of them seen once. Sequencing used CD4+ or CD8+ T cells sorted from blood, obtained in a trial of the OX40 agonist ivuxolimab. The receptors derive from an adult with an advanced solid tumor such as melanoma, head and neck, liver or kidney cancer.

The chain is built from TRBV7-6 and TRBJ2-7; tentative D call: TRBD2 (5 bases). This CDR3 has 14 residues. The germline V gene has CDR1 SGHVS and CDR2 FNYEAQ. The germline V and J ends were trimmed by 1 base and 4 bases, with 11 bases remaining between them. This chain's CDR3 is CASSLGAETYEQYF. The CDR3 nucleotides read TGTGCCAGCAGCTTAGGAGCGGAGACATACGAGCAGTACTTC.

The CDR3 loop is CASSPPGADGNTEAFF. The DNA of the CDR3 is TGTGCCAGCAGCCCCCCGGGGGCGGATGGGAACACTGAAGCTTTCTTT. The chain couples TRBV5-4 to TRBJ1-1, with D tentatively TRBD1 (6 bases). The germline V and J ends were trimmed by 4 bases and 1 base, with 17 bases remaining between them. The CDR3 has 16 amino acids. Germline V lookup: CDR1 SGHNT, CDR2 YYREEE (reference sequence). The whole variable domain, remainder taken from reference TRBV5-4 and TRBJ1-1, is ETGVTQSPTHLIKTRGQQVTLRCSSQSGHNTVSWYQQALGQGPQFIFQYYREEENGRGNFPPRFSGLQFPNYSSELNVNALELDDSALYLCASSPPGADGNTEAFFGQGTRLTVV.

The rearrangement joins TRBV7-9 to TRBJ2-2; D unresolved. Germline CDR1 and CDR2: SEHNR and FQNEAQ (reference sequence). Trimming took 4 bases from V and 5 from J, leaving 11 bases between them. The CDR3 sequence is 14 residues long. CDR3 bases: TGTGCCAGCAGCTCTCCTCTGCGTACCGGGGAGCTGTTTTTT. Translation: CASSSPLRTGELFF.

This chain links TRBV19 with TRBJ2-1; no reliable D call. The CDR3 has 11 residues. Trimming removed 6 bases from V and 11 bases from J, with 11 bases in between. CDR1 and CDR2 (germline): LNHDA, SQIVND (reference sequence). The CDR3: CASRTDQQQFF. The CDR3, as DNA: TGTGCCAGTAGGACTGATCAACAGCAGTTCTTC.

The chain uses TRBV29-1 and TRBJ2-1; D call uncertain. The germline V gene has CDR1 SQVTM and CDR2 ANQGSEA. This CDR3 region has 14 residues. Trimming left V 2 bases short and J 3 bases short, with 11 bases between. The DNA for the CDR3 is TGCAGCGTTGAATCTGCAGAAGACTACAATGAGCAGTTCTTC. This gives the protein CSVESAEDYNEQFF.

The chain combines TRBV5-6 with TRBJ2-7; 9 bases line up with TRBD2. Germline CDR1 is SGHDT and CDR2 is YYEEEE. The CDR3 is 16 residues long. V gave up 4 bases and J gave up 7 bases; unmatched junction bases: 15. The CDR3 sequence is CASSPGTSRSLGEQYF. DNA of the CDR3: TGTGCCAGCAGCCCGGGGACTAGCCGATCTCTCGGGGAGCAGTACTTC.

V usage is TRBV19 and J usage is TRBJ2-2; the D gene could be TRBD1 or TRBD2 (5 bases each). This CDR3 region has 14 residues. The V gene's germline CDR1 is LNHDA and CDR2 SQIVND (reference sequence). The germline V and J ends were trimmed by 0 bases and 6 bases, with 8 bases remaining between them. The CDR3 nucleotides are TGTGCCAGTAGTATAGAGGGGGTTGCCGGGGAGCTGTTTTTT. It yields the protein CASSIEGVAGELFF.

The chain carries TRBV2 and TRBJ1-1; possibly TRBD1 for D (5 bases). Germline V gives CDR1 SNHLY, CDR2 FYNNEI. The CDR3 length is 15 residues. The V gene lost 6 bases and the J gene lost 6 bases, with 20 bases spanning the gap. The CDR3 region has the DNA TGTGCCAGCAGCCAATCAGACAGCAATTTGGCTGAAGCTTTCTTT. Encoded protein: CASSQSDSNLAEAFF.

The rearrangement joins TRBV4-1 to TRBJ2-6, with TRBD1 matching 7 bases. The CDR3 runs 15 residues. The V segment lost 0 bases and the J segment 9 bases; nucleotides outside the gene matches: 5. Germline assignment: CDR1 MGHRA and CDR2 YSYEKL. CDR3 residues: CASSQEKGQRNVLTF. The CDR3 nucleotides are TGCGCCAGCAGCCAAGAGAAGGGACAGCGCAACGTCCTGACTTTC.

V usage is TRBV6-5 and J usage is TRBJ2-5, with 9 bases matching TRBD1. The CDR3 is made up of 14 amino acids. Germline V gives CDR1 MNHEY, CDR2 SVGAGI. After removal of 5 bases from V and 2 bases from J, the junction contained 3 bases not matched to a gene. The CDR3 sequence is CASSEGQGQETQYF. The CDR3 nucleotides are TGTGCCAGCAGTGAGGGACAGGGACAAGAGACCCAGTACTTC.

CDR3 coding DNA: TGTGCCAGCAGCTCCGTCGGGAGCGGGAGTGTTTCAGATACGCAGTATTTT. This codes for CASSSVGSGSVSDTQYF. The chain employs TRBV7-8 and TRBJ2-3, with 8 bases lining up with TRBD2. The CDR3 spans 17 residues. J lost 4 bases, V lost 4 bases, and 13 bases had no gene match. Germline lookup yields CDR1 SGHVS and CDR2 FQNEAQ. Filled out from reference TRBV7-8 and TRBJ2-3, the complete variable domain reads GAGVSQSPRYKVAKRGQDVALRCDPISGHVSLFWYQQALGQGPEFLTYFQNEAQLDKSGLPSDRFFAERPEGSVSTLKIQRTQQEDSAVYLCASSSVGSGSVSDTQYFGPGTRLTVL.

The chain couples TRBV7-2 to TRBJ2-7; 10 bases are a match to TRBD2. The CDR3 is made up of 16 amino acids. Looked up from germline, CDR1 is SGHTA and CDR2 is FQGNSA. V was pared by 0 bases and J by 5 bases, with 7 bases of the junction left unmatched. In nucleotides, the CDR3 is TGTGCCAGCAGCTTAGCGGGTCTAGCGGGAGAGGACGAGCAGTACTTC. It yields the protein CASSLAGLAGEDEQYF. Full variable domain (rest looked up from reference TRBV7-2 and TRBJ2-7): GAGVSQSPSNKVTEKGKDVELRCDPISGHTALYWYRQSLGQGLEFLIYFQGNSAPDKSGLPSDRFSAERTGGSVSTLTIQRTQQEDSAVYLCASSLAGLAGEDEQYFGPGTRLTVT.

This clone has only one observation. V and J are TRBV29-1 and TRBJ2-3, with a possible D match to TRBD1 (5 bases). V lost 2 bases and J lost 5, with 8 bases in between. Germline V lookup: CDR1 SQVTM, CDR2 ANQGSEA. There are 12 residues in the CDR3. The CDR3 spells CSVETTGDTQYF. CDR3 coding DNA: TGCAGCGTTGAAACCACAGGAGATACGCAGTATTTT.

This sequence joins TRBV5-1 and TRBJ2-2; the D gene is possibly TRBD1 (6 bases). The germline V gene encodes CDR1 SGHRS and CDR2 YFSETQ. Trimming left V 5 bases short and J 0 bases short, with 8 bases between. This CDR3 region has 14 residues. The CDR3 region is CASSRTANTGELFF. As DNA, the CDR3 is TGCGCCAGCAGTCGGACAGCGAACACCGGGGAGCTGTTTTTT. Looking up the rest from reference TRBV5-1 and TRBJ2-2 gives the full variable domain: KAGVTQTPRYLIKTRGQQVTLSCSPISGHRSVSWYQQTPGQGLQFLFEYFSETQRNKGNFPGRFSGRQFSNSRSEMNVSTLELGDSALYLCASSRTANTGELFFGEGSRLTVL.

Remarks on this clone: Other DNA sequences within the sample encode an identical CDR3. V and J are TRBV7-7 and TRBJ2-7; 9 bases agree with TRBD2. CDR3 length: 14 residues. V lost 0 bases and J lost 4; bases outside the gene matches: 1. Germline CDR1 reads SSHAT; CDR2 reads FNYEAQ (reference sequence). This chain's CDR3 is CASSLAAGGYEQYF. The CDR3 nucleotides read TGTGCCAGCAGCTTAGCAGCGGGAGGTTACGAGCAGTACTTC.

The chain joins TRBV15 to TRBJ2-3; D is uncertain. The V gene's germline CDR1 is LNHNV and CDR2 YYDKDF (reference sequence). The V end lost 5 bases, the J end lost 3 bases, and 12 bases lay between the germline ends. The CDR3 length is 14 residues. The chain's CDR3 is CATSLTTETDTQYF. DNA of the CDR3: TGTGCCACCAGCTTGACGACCGAGACAGATACGCAGTATTTT. The variable domain in full, with the rest retrieved from reference TRBV15 and TRBJ2-3, is DAMVIQNPRYQVTQFGKPVTLSCSQTLNHNVMYWYQQKSSQAPKLLFHYYDKDFNNEADTPDNFQSRRPNTSFCFLDIRSPGLGDTAMYLCATSLTTETDTQYFGPGTRLTVL.

This clone was observed at least ten times. The chain employs TRBV13 and TRBJ2-2, with D possibly being TRBD1 (5 bases). Between the trimmed V and J ends, which lost 3 bases and 6 bases, there was a span of 14 bases. Germline CDR1 and CDR2: PRHDT and FYEKMQ (reference sequence). The CDR3 totals 15 residues. In DNA, the CDR3 is TGTGCCAGCAGCTTGGAAGGGTCACAGGCCGGGGAGCTGTTTTTT. This gives the protein CASSLEGSQAGELFF.

The chain has TRBV2 and TRBJ2-2, with D unclear. CDR3 size: 13 residues. CDR1 is SNHLY, CDR2 FYNNEI, per germline. Trimming cost V 7 bases and J 7 bases, with 13 bases left between them. The CDR3 here is CASKVTIDGELFF. CDR3 coding DNA: TGTGCCAGCAAGGTGACAATTGACGGGGAGCTGTTTTTT.

CDR3 in amino acids: CASSAPRGLTEAFF. DNA for the CDR3: TGTGCCAGCAGTGCTCCCAGGGGGCTCACTGAAGCTTTCTTT. V gene TRBV13 combines with J gene TRBJ1-1; 8 bases line up with TRBD1. Germline V gene lookup returns CDR1 PRHDT and CDR2 FYEKMQ (reference sequence). This CDR3 is built from 14 residues. V gave up 6 bases and J gave up 4 bases; unmatched junction bases: 7. Full variable domain (remainder filled in from reference TRBV13 and TRBJ1-1): AAGVIQSPRHLIKEKRETATLKCYPIPRHDTVYWYQQGPGQDPQFLISFYEKMQSDKGSIPDRFSAQQFSDYHSELNMSSLELGDSALYFCASSAPRGLTEAFFGQGTRLTVV.

The rearrangement uses TRBV27 and TRBJ1-2; no definite D call. The CDR3 has 15 amino acids. V lost 2 bases and J 3 bases, leaving 13 bases between the germline ends. Per the germline V gene, CDR1 is MNHEY and CDR2 is SMNVEV (reference sequence). As DNA, the CDR3 is TGTGCCAGCAGTTTAACGGGATCGGGGTACTATGGCTACACCTTC. Translation gives CASSLTGSGYYGYTF.

The V call is TRBV5-1, the J call TRBJ2-5, with 8 bases lining up with TRBD2. V lost 7 bases and J lost 1; bases outside the gene matches: 6. The germline V gene has CDR1 SGHRS and CDR2 YFSETQ. CDR3 length: 14 residues. In nucleotides, the CDR3 is TGCGCCAGCGCTCAGCGGGGGAGCCAAGAGACCCAGTACTTC. Residues: CASAQRGSQETQYF.

This clone was detected only a few times. The chain joins TRBV5-4 to TRBJ2-2; no definite D call. Trimming removed 0 bases at V and 2 bases at J, with 8 bases between. Per the germline V gene, CDR1 is SGHNT and CDR2 is YYREEE (reference sequence). The CDR3 totals 15 residues. The CDR3 DNA reads as TGTGCCAGCAGCTTGGAAGGGCCCAACACCGGGGAGCTGTTTTTT. It specifies CASSLEGPNTGELFF.

V and J are TRBV7-8 and TRBJ2-7, with 12 nucleotides matching TRBD1. This CDR3 contains 18 residues. Germline V lookup: CDR1 SGHVS, CDR2 FQNEAQ. The J segment lost 3 bases and the V segment lost 4 bases, leaving 13 bases of the junction unmatched. DNA for the CDR3: TGTGCCAGCAGCTCTGGGACAGGGGGCCGGGGGAGAGGCTACGAGCAGTACTTC. Translation gives CASSSGTGGRGRGYEQYF.

The genes are TRBV6-5 and TRBJ2-7; D call uncertain. CDR1 is MNHEY and CDR2 is SVGAGI in the germline V gene. There are 14 residues in the CDR3. Trimming stripped 4 bases from V and 0 bases from J, with 10 bases between. The CDR3 nucleotides are TGTGCCAGCAGTTTCGCGTTCTCCTCCTACGAGCAGTACTTC. Translating gives CASSFAFSSYEQYF.

The chain has TRBV5-6 and TRBJ2-1; 8 positions agree with TRBD2. V gave up 1 base and J gave up 7 bases; unmatched junction bases: 10. This CDR3 has 16 amino acids. Germline V gene data show CDR1 as SGHDT and CDR2 as YYEEEE. CDR3 DNA: TGTGCCAGCAGCTTGATTCGTCTAGCGGGTGGGAATGAGCAGTTCTTC. This gives the protein CASSLIRLAGGNEQFF.